This T cell receptor (beta chain) was retrieved from a study of T cell repertoires in cytomegalovirus infection. Study information: In the study, CMV epitopes included recently identified HLA-C-restricted and well-studied HLA-B-restricted ones. It was the public TCR beta signatures that indicated both CMV infection and matching HLA type. General study points: Identification of carriers of CMV plus the relevant HLA was achieved through cumulative public TCR beta family frequency. Dominant in the ex vivo response were TCR beta clonotypes restricted by HLA-C and specific for CMV.

One entry per CDR3 protein results from TCRdb running MiXCR on the reads. The table has 450,000 to 650,000 distinct CDR3 sequences, almost 40% seen once; the top ten hold 48%. In regard to this clonotype: Its cognate antigen is unknown.

With V trimmed by 1 base and J by 5 bases, 10 bases remained unmatched. CDR3 size: 19 residues. The germline CDR1 and CDR2 sequences are SGHVS and FNYEAQ. The TCR sequence derives from a human donor in good health (CMV status not recorded). Some clones in this sample may be carry-over from other donors' samples. The chain employs TRBV7-6 and TRBJ2-1; 14 nucleotides match TRBD2. The sample in question was cultured PBMCs, obtained from culture after CMV antigen stimulation. Written as DNA, the CDR3 is TGTGCCAGCAGCTTAGGTCGGACTAGCGGGAGGAGGTCCCACAATGAGCAGTTCTTC. It yields the protein CASSLGRTSGRRSHNEQFF.